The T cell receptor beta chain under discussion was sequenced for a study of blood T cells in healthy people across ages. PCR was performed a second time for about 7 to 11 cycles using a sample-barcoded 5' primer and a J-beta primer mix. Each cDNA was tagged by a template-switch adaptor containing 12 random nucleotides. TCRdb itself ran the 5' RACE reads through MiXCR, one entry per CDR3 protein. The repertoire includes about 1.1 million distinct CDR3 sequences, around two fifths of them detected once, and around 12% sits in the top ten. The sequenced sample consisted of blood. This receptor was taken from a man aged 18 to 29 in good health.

Written as DNA, the CDR3 is TGTGCCAGCAGCTCCCCGACCGCCGTAGGTAACCACAATGAGCAGTTCTTC. It codes for CASSSPTAVGNHNEQFF. The V and J genes are TRBV5-6 and TRBJ2-1, with no clear D. Germline V gene sequence: CDR1 SGHDT, CDR2 YYEEEE. Trimming left V 3 bases short and J 5 bases short, with 21 bases between. The CDR3 consists of 17 residues. Based on the CDR3 plus reference TRBV5-6 and TRBJ2-1, the full variable domain is DAGVTQSPTHLIKTRGQQVTLRCSPKSGHDTVSWYQQALGQGPQFIFQYYEEEERQRGNFPDRFSGHQFPNYSSELNVNALLLGDSALYLCASSSPTAVGNHNEQFFGPGTRLTVL.